This is a list of T cell receptor beta chains from one sample in a study of cytomegalovirus exposure and HLA in healthy donors. The method was immunoSEQ multiplex PCR; TCRdb's version includes in-frame clones alone and lacks a portion of them. The sample has 160,000 or so clones; around 80% are singletons. Sequences were obtained from PBMCs. Source of these receptors: a woman between 40 and 50 years old in good health and CMV-seronegative. The CDR3 runs from the conserved cysteine through the conserved F or W. A D gene is named only where the DNA matches it firmly. Size is stated for part of the rows, as once, few or many counts, or as a class when the clone is expanded.

v_call	j_call	d_call	clone_size	cdr3_aa	cdr3_nt
TRBV9	TRBJ1-4	TRBD1	few	CASSGGQGRNEKLFF	TGTGCCAGCAGCGGGGGACAGGGACGGAATGAAAAACTGTTTTTT
TRBV6-1	TRBJ1-5	TRBD1	.	CASRTGTGSQPQHF	TGTGCCAGCAGAACCGGGACAGGCAGTCAGCCCCAGCATTTT
TRBV2	TRBJ2-7	.	.	CASRVEGEGYEQYF	TGTGCCAGCAGGGTAGAGGGGGAGGGCTACGAGCAGTACTTC
TRBV10-1	TRBJ2-7	.	.	CASSESVTARYEQYF	TGCGCCAGCAGTGAGTCAGTGACAGCCCGATACGAGCAGTACTTC
TRBV14	TRBJ2-1	TRBD2	.	CASSQLASGRNEQFF	TGTGCCAGCAGCCAGTTAGCTAGCGGGAGGAATGAGCAGTTCTTC
TRBV19	TRBJ2-5	TRBD2	.	CASSMASSGPGVTQYF	TGTGCCAGTAGTATGGCGTCTAGCGGGCCCGGGGTGACCCAGTACTTC
TRBV27	TRBJ2-7	.	.	CASSLSTGTSHEQYF	TGTGCCAGCAGTTTATCGACAGGGACTTCCCACGAGCAGTACTTC
TRBV5-4	TRBJ2-5	TRBD2	.	CASSLALAGGSETQYF	TGTGCCAGCAGCTTGGCCCTAGCGGGGGGTAGCGAGACCCAGTACTTC
TRBV5-1	TRBJ1-2	.	.	CASSLRGDYGYTF	TGCGCCAGCAGCTTGCGCGGGGACTATGGCTACACCTTC
TRBV6-4	TRBJ1-6	TRBD1	once	CASSRDRGNSPLHF	TGTGCCAGCAGCCGGGACAGGGGGAATTCACCCCTCCACTTT
TRBV11-3	TRBJ2-3	TRBD2	.	CASSLGWRGGPDTQYF	TGTGCCAGCAGCTTAGGGTGGCGGGGGGGCCCAGATACGCAGTATTTT
TRBV28	TRBJ2-2	TRBD1	.	CASSPNRGLTGELFF	TGTGCCAGCAGCCCAAACAGGGGGCTCACCGGGGAGCTGTTTTTT
TRBV30	TRBJ2-7	TRBD1	.	CAWSGLTGGEQYF	TGTGCCTGGAGTGGCCTCACAGGGGGCGAGCAGTACTTC
TRBV2	TRBJ2-1	TRBD1	.	CASSDVGQYNEQFF	TGTGCCAGCAGTGATGTGGGACAGTACAATGAGCAGTTCTTC
TRBV28	TRBJ2-1	TRBD2	.	CASSLWTSGRNEQFF	TGTGCCAGCAGTTTATGGACTAGCGGGAGAAATGAGCAGTTCTTC
TRBV10-3	TRBJ1-4	TRBD1	few	CAISGGQGDEKLFF	TGTGCCATCAGTGGGGGACAGGGTGATGAAAAACTGTTTTTT
TRBV7-3	TRBJ1-1	TRBD1	.	CASSPGQGGAEAFF	TGTGCCAGCAGCCCGGGACAGGGGGGCGCTGAAGCTTTCTTT
TRBV28	TRBJ2-7	TRBD2	.	CASSSLRTSGRYEQYF	TGTGCCAGCAGTTCCCTCCGGACTAGCGGGAGGTACGAGCAGTACTTC
TRBV6-6	TRBJ1-1	.	.	CASGRHPEAFF	TGTGCCAGCGGGCGTCATCCTGAAGCTTTCTTT
TRBV27	TRBJ1-2	.	.	CASSTAYSNYGYTF	TGTGCCAGCAGTACAGCCTACTCTAACTATGGCTACACCTTC
TRBV6-1	TRBJ1-2	TRBD1	.	CASSERQGAQSGYTF	TGTGCCAGCAGTGAAAGACAGGGGGCGCAGAGTGGCTACACCTTC
TRBV19	TRBJ2-3	.	.	CASAPTSTDTQYF	TGTGCCAGTGCCCCTACCTCCACAGATACGCAGTATTTT
TRBV28	TRBJ1-2	TRBD1	.	CASSFGDRGLEGYTF	TGTGCCAGCAGTTTCGGAGACAGGGGGCTGGAGGGCTACACCTTC
TRBV19	TRBJ1-1	.	.	CASSMMGHTAEAFF	TGTGCCAGTAGTATGATGGGACATACAGCCGAAGCTTTCTTT
TRBV6-1	TRBJ2-6	TRBD1	.	CASSELVTGGAGANVLTF	TGTGCCAGCAGTGAACTTGTGACAGGGGGGGCTGGGGCCAACGTCCTGACTTTC
TRBV10-3	TRBJ1-1	.	many	CAISGLGNTEAFF	TGTGCCATCAGTGGGCTTGGGAACACTGAAGCTTTCTTT
TRBV4-3	TRBJ2-7	.	.	CASSHLRGGEYEQYF	TGCGCCAGCAGCCACCTCAGGGGAGGGGAGTACGAGCAGTACTTC
TRBV7-9	TRBJ1-4	TRBD1	.	CASSSVLSGQDEKLFF	TGTGCCAGCAGCTCGGTCCTAAGCGGACAGGATGAAAAACTGTTTTTT
TRBV6-1	TRBJ1-5	.	once	CASKHESGGNQPQHF	TGTGCCAGTAAGCACGAGAGCGGGGGCAATCAGCCCCAGCATTTT
TRBV7-2	TRBJ1-2	.	.	CATTDSLYGYTF	TGTGCCACCACGGACAGCCTCTATGGCTACACCTTC
TRBV5-4	TRBJ2-7	TRBD1	.	CASSFSGTGRYEQYF	TGTGCCAGCAGCTTTTCTGGGACAGGGCGGTACGAGCAGTACTTC
TRBV27	TRBJ2-5	TRBD2	.	CASSSSGGSETQYF	TGTGCCAGCAGTAGCAGCGGGGGATCGGAGACCCAGTACTTC
TRBV11-3	TRBJ1-5	TRBD1	.	CASSLDRETGAYSNQPQHF	TGTGCCAGCAGCTTAGACCGGGAGACAGGGGCTTATAGCAATCAGCCCCAGCATTTT
TRBV4-2	TRBJ2-5	TRBD2	.	CASSQPGLAGAGQETQYF	TGTGCCAGCAGCCAACCCGGACTAGCGGGAGCCGGGCAAGAGACCCAGTACTTC
TRBV5-6	TRBJ1-1	TRBD1	few	CASSAGTGIAFF	TGTGCCAGCAGCGCGGGGACAGGGATTGCTTTCTTT